This is a list of T cell receptor beta chains from one sample in a study of T cells in Graves' hyperthyroidism and ophthalmopathy. In TCRdb, the multiplex PCR reads were re-called with MiXCR into one record per CDR3 protein. The sample shows some 490,000 distinct CDR3 sequences, more than 15% of them seen only once. Sequencing was carried out using blood. Receptors were obtained from a woman aged 25-40 years with Graves' ophthalmopathy. Each CDR3 is given with its conserved first and last residue. The D gene is left open where the match is weak. Clone size is not always given. Where it is, it says once, few, many or a class for expanded clones.

d_gene,abundance,j_gene,v_gene,CDR3aa,CDR3nt
-,many,TRBJ2-5,TRBV3-1,CASSQEPGKETQYF,TGTGCCAGCAGCCAAGAACCGGGGAAAGAGACCCAGTACTTC
TRBD1,many,TRBJ2-7,TRBV29-1,CSVKRQGISYEQYF,TGCAGCGTGAAGAGACAGGGCATCTCCTACGAGCAGTACTTC
TRBD2,-,TRBJ2-3,TRBV20-1,CSARSWTSGTDTQYF,TGCAGTGCTAGATCCTGGACTAGCGGCACAGATACGCAGTATTTT
-,-,TRBJ2-3,TRBV4-3,CASSQEGGGTSAVATDTQYF,TGCGCCAGCAGCCAAGAAGGAGGTGGGACATCCGCTGTAGCCACAGATACGCAGTATTTT
TRBD1,-,TRBJ1-1,TRBV14,CASSQEKGAQAFF,TGTGCCAGCAGCCAAGAAAAGGGGGCACAGGCTTTCTTT
-,-,TRBJ2-7,TRBV27,CASSSLSRDTFYEQYF,TGTGCCAGCAGTTCGCTATCCCGGGACACCTTTTACGAGCAGTACTTC
TRBD1,many,TRBJ1-2,TRBV20-1,CSAANLDRGRSNYGYTF,TGCAGTGCCGCAAATCTAGACAGGGGGCGAAGTAACTATGGCTACACCTTC
-,-,TRBJ2-7,TRBV6-5,CASSYRRATYEQYF,TGTGCCAGCAGTTACCGGAGGGCTACCTACGAGCAGTACTTC
-,-,TRBJ1-4,TRBV6-6,CASSYSRRGRRTNEKLFF,TGTGCCAGCAGTTACTCGAGAAGGGGAAGGCGCACTAATGAAAAACTGTTTTTT
TRBD1,few,TRBJ1-1,TRBV5-8,CASSLMTGANTEAFF,TGTGCCAGCAGCTTGATGACAGGGGCGAATACTGAAGCTTTCTTT
-,many,TRBJ1-1,TRBV28,CASSMVNTEAFF,TGTGCCAGCAGTATGGTGAACACTGAAGCTTTCTTT
TRBD1,many,TRBJ1-1,TRBV10-3,CAISTDRVSRGTEAFF,TGTGCCATCAGTACGGACAGGGTGTCTCGAGGCACTGAAGCTTTCTTT
-,many,TRBJ1-1,TRBV12-3/TRBV12-4,CASSFGTNTEAFF,TGTGCCAGCAGTTTTGGTACGAACACTGAAGCTTTCTTT
-,many,TRBJ2-5,TRBV20-1,CSARGTPRGRQETQYF,TGCAGTGCTAGGGGAACCCCCAGGGGAAGGCAAGAGACCCAGTACTTC
-,many,TRBJ1-1,TRBV20-1,CSARDRGGPNTEAFF,TGCAGTGCTAGAGATCGGGGGGGGCCGAACACTGAAGCTTTCTTT
-,-,TRBJ1-1,TRBV20-1,CSASIPGRQNTEAFF,TGCAGTGCTAGTATTCCGGGACGCCAGAACACTGAAGCTTTCTTT
TRBD1,-,TRBJ2-2,TRBV24-1,CATSDQIGQGTNTGELFF,TGTGCCACCAGTGACCAGATTGGACAGGGGACGAACACCGGGGAGCTGTTTTTT
TRBD1,many,TRBJ2-2,TRBV9,CASSVDEGALNTGELFF,TGTGCCAGCAGCGTAGATGAGGGGGCGTTAAACACCGGGGAGCTGTTTTTT